The rows below give T cell receptor beta chains drawn from one sample of a study of cytomegalovirus exposure and HLA in healthy donors. Assay used: immunoSEQ multiplex PCR; TCRdb lists only in-frame clones, some missing. The sample contains about 180,000 clones, 80% of which appear only once. Material: PBMCs. The receptors stem from a man aged 35 to 55 in good health and CMV-seronegative. Each CDR3 is given with its conserved first and last residue. Fields, in order: D gene, clone size, V gene, J gene, CDR3 DNA, CDR3 protein. D genes are given only for firm matches. The listing skips clone size in some rows; elsewhere it reads once, few, many or a size class.

TRBD1	once	TRBV5-1	TRBJ1-2	TGCGCCAGCAGACTAGTCCCAGGGGGCACGGGTGGCTACACCTTC	CASRLVPGGTGGYTF
TRBD1	few	TRBV4-3	TRBJ1-1	TGCGCCAGCAGCCGCGACAGGGACGCTGAAGCTTTCTTT	CASSRDRDAEAFF
NA	NA	TRBV19	TRBJ2-7	TGTGCCAGCTCGGGACAACCAATATACGAGCAGTACTTC	CASSGQPIYEQYF
NA	NA	TRBV6-5	TRBJ1-5	TGTGCCAGCAGTTACTCCAGGTATAGCAATCAGCCCCAGCATTTT	CASSYSRYSNQPQHF
NA	NA	TRBV2	TRBJ1-3	TGTGCCAGCAGTACCTGGGCCCCAGGGACTGGAAACACCATATATTTT	CASSTWAPGTGNTIYF
NA	NA	TRBV30	TRBJ1-1	TGTGCCTGGAGTGTGGATAGGGGATCGGCTTTCTTT	CAWSVDRGSAFF
TRBD2	NA	TRBV9	TRBJ2-1	TGTGCCAGCAGCAGACTAGCGGGTGATGAGCAGTTCTTC	CASSRLAGDEQFF
NA	NA	TRBV5-1	TRBJ1-3	TGCGCCAGCAACCCGGGACAAACTACTACCCCTGGAAACACCATATATTTT	CASNPGQTTTPGNTIYF
NA	NA	TRBV5-1	TRBJ2-6	TGCGCCAGCAGCTTCGAAGGGGCCTCTGGGGCCAACGTCCTGACTTTC	CASSFEGASGANVLTF
TRBD1	NA	TRBV4-3	TRBJ1-6	TGCGCCAGCAGCCAAGGACAGGGATATTCACCCCTCCACTTT	CASSQGQGYSPLHF
TRBD2	NA	TRBV6-4	TRBJ2-3	TGTGCCAGCAGTGCGGGCCTAGCGGATACAGATACGCAGTATTTT	CASSAGLADTDTQYF
NA	NA	TRBV7-6	TRBJ1-4	TGTGCCAGCAGATCAGGAGGCGCAACTAATGAAAAACTGTTTTTT	CASRSGGATNEKLFF
NA	few	TRBV10-1	TRBJ1-5	TGCGCCAGCCTTAGACCTCAACCAGGGAGGAGAGATCAGCCCCAGCATTTT	CASLRPQPGRRDQPQHF
NA	NA	TRBV2	TRBJ2-1	TGTGCCAGCAGTTACGCGGGGAGTAACAATGAGCAGTTCTTC	CASSYAGSNNEQFF
TRBD2	NA	TRBV7-9	TRBJ2-7	TGTGCCAGCAGCTTAGACTCGGCGGGGGACTCCTACGAGCAGTACTTC	CASSLDSAGDSYEQYF
TRBD1	NA	TRBV10-3	TRBJ2-5	TGTGCCATCAGGGGGACAGGGACAGGGCCAGAGACCCAGTACTTC	CAIRGTGTGPETQYF
NA	NA	TRBV27	TRBJ1-3	TGTGCCAGCCGACCGGGACACAACTCTGGAAACACCATATATTTT	CASRPGHNSGNTIYF
TRBD2	NA	TRBV7-9	TRBJ2-4	TGTGCCAGCAGCTTTCACACGGGGACTAGCGCCATTCAGTACTTC	CASSFHTGTSAIQYF
NA	NA	TRBV6-1	TRBJ2-5	TGTGCCACCCTACGAGGCGGGGTGGGGGGAGAGCAGTACTTC	CATLRGGVGGEQYF
NA	NA	TRBV7-3	TRBJ2-7	TGTGCCAGCAGCCCATCCCCTGGACTCCTAATGGAGCAGTACTTC	CASSPSPGLLMEQYF
NA	NA	TRBV28	TRBJ2-2	TGTGCCAGCCTGAGACTGGGGAGAGGCACCGGGGAGCTGTTTTTT	CASLRLGRGTGELFF
NA	NA	TRBV9	TRBJ1-1	TGTGCCAGCAGCACGACGTCAGGCACTGAAGCTTTCTTT	CASSTTSGTEAFF
TRBD2	NA	TRBV5-1	TRBJ2-5	TGCGCCAGCAGCGCAGCCCCAGCGGGGGGGCGGGAGACCCAGTACTTC	CASSAAPAGGRETQYF
NA	NA	TRBV7-9	TRBJ2-7	TGTGCCAGCAGCTCGAATGCAGGCCTTGGGGAGCAGTACTTC	CASSSNAGLGEQYF
NA	once	TRBV5-1	TRBJ1-1	TGCGCCAGCAGTCCGTGGGGGGGTCGGACTGAAGCTTTCTTT	CASSPWGGRTEAFF
NA	NA	TRBV7-9	TRBJ2-3	TGTGCCAGCAGCTTAGGGGGCAGGGGCACAGATACGCAGTATTTT	CASSLGGRGTDTQYF
TRBD2	once	TRBV19	TRBJ2-7	TGTGCCAGTAGCCCCGCGGGAGACTACGAGCAGTACTTC	CASSPAGDYEQYF
TRBD1	NA	TRBV6-1	TRBJ1-2	TGTGCCAGCAGTGAGGGACAGCCTAATCCCCTGCGTGGCTACACCTTC	CASSEGQPNPLRGYTF
TRBD2	NA	TRBV9	TRBJ2-3	TGTGCCAGCAGCCCCCACGCGGGAGGGCCAGATACGCAGTATTTT	CASSPHAGGPDTQYF
NA	NA	TRBV5-1	TRBJ2-3	TGCGCCAGCAGCTTGGATCCGGGTAGCACAGATACGCAGTATTTT	CASSLDPGSTDTQYF
TRBD2	few	TRBV7-2	TRBJ2-1	TGTGCCAGCATCCCGGGACTAGTTGCGAATGAGCAGTTCTTC	CASIPGLVANEQFF
NA	once	TRBV5-8	TRBJ2-3	TGTGCCAGCAGCTTGTATGGTTCAGGGGATAGCACAGATACGCAGTATTTT	CASSLYGSGDSTDTQYF
TRBD1	NA	TRBV18	TRBJ2-7	TGTGCCAGCTCACCTCCGACAGGGGGCACCGAGCAGTACTTC	CASSPPTGGTEQYF
NA	NA	TRBV5-6	TRBJ2-7	TGTGCCAGCAGCTTGGGACAGCTCTCCTACGAGCAGTACTTC	CASSLGQLSYEQYF
TRBD1	NA	TRBV11-3	TRBJ2-5	TGTGCCAGCAGCTCACCCCAGGGGGAGTGGACCCAGTACTTC	CASSSPQGEWTQYF
NA	NA	TRBV5-4	TRBJ2-1	TGTGCCAGCAGCCATGGGCCCGACAATGAGCAGTTCTTC	CASSHGPDNEQFF
NA	NA	TRBV7-2	TRBJ2-3	TGTGCCAGCAGCTTACCGGGAGTGGGAGATACGCAGTATTTT	CASSLPGVGDTQYF
TRBD1	few	TRBV7-9	TRBJ1-4	TGTGCCAGCATACAGGGGGCTGATGAAAAACTGTTTTTT	CASIQGADEKLFF
TRBD2	NA	TRBV6-1	TRBJ2-5	TGTGCCACCATCGTATCTAGCGGTACAGTGGCCCAGTACTTC	CATIVSSGTVAQYF
TRBD1	few	TRBV4-3	TRBJ2-3	TGCGCCAGCAGCCAAGATATGACAGGGCCACCATCAGATACGCAGTATTTT	CASSQDMTGPPSDTQYF
TRBD1	NA	TRBV27	TRBJ2-3	TGTGCCAGCAGTTTTCGCCCTCCGGGACAGGGCAGGGCAGATACGCAGTATTTT	CASSFRPPGQGRADTQYF
NA	large	TRBV29-1	TRBJ1-3	TGCAGCGTTCCGGGGGGCGAGGCAAACACCATATATTTT	CSVPGGEANTIYF
TRBD1	NA	TRBV19	TRBJ2-1	TGTGCCAGTAGTAACGGACAGGGTTCGTACAATGAGCAGTTCTTC	CASSNGQGSYNEQFF
NA	NA	TRBV30	TRBJ1-6	TGTGCCTGGAGAGCCTCGAGGGATGCACCCCTCCACTTT	CAWRASRDAPLHF
NA	NA	TRBV2	TRBJ1-1	TGTGCCAGCAGTGAAGAGACAGACACTGAAGCTTTCTTT	CASSEETDTEAFF